What follows describes a single T cell receptor beta chain. The entry originates in a study of control samples from healthy donors and cancer patients. The protocol was immunoSEQ multiplex PCR, while the TCRdb copy is restricted to in-frame clones and leaves out a portion. The table has fewer than 65,000 clones, 89% seen once. V was pared by 7 bases and J by 0 bases, with 15 bases between. The CDR3 consists of 15 residues. The germline V gene encodes CDR1 LNHDA and CDR2 SQIVND (reference sequence). The TCR originated in a man aged 40-49 years with colorectal cancer. The sequenced sample consisted of PBMCs. The rearrangement uses TRBV19 and TRBJ1-2, with TRBD1 as a possible D gene (5 bases). The CDR3: CASTIKRGPNYGYTF. CDR3 nucleotides: TGTGCCAGTACCATCAAGCGGGGACCTAACTATGGCTACACCTTC.